Below, 32 T cell receptor beta chains from the same sample are listed, as sequenced in a study of blood T cell repertoires in COVID-19. The data were produced by immunoSEQ multiplex PCR, yet TCRdb's version contains in-frame clones alone and is incomplete. The repertoire includes 250,000 to 350,000 clones, 70% to 90% of them detected once, and more than 3.5% sits in the top ten. Sequencing input: PBMCs or T cells enriched from blood (not recorded which). Receptor source: a woman aged 25 to 39 who had recovered from COVID-19.

The V gene is TRBV11-2, the J gene TRBJ2-7, with 8 positions matching TRBD1. The CDR3 runs 16 residues. Looked up from germline, CDR1 is SGHAT and CDR2 is FQNNGV. The ends lost 2 bases at V and 1 base at J; junction bases unmatched: 7. The chain's CDR3 is CASSLSDRGSSYEQYF. DNA for the CDR3: TGTGCCAGCAGCTTATCCGACAGGGGCTCTTCCTACGAGCAGTACTTC.

The chain employs TRBV5-1 and TRBJ1-2; D perhaps matches TRBD1 (5 bases). With 0 bases removed from V and 1 base from J, the gap between germline ends came to 7 bases. CDR1 and CDR2 (germline): SGHRS, YFSETQ. This CDR3 is built from 14 residues. DNA of the CDR3: TGCGCCAGCAGCTTGGAGGGGAATAACTATGGCTACACCTTC. This encodes CASSLEGNNYGYTF. Using reference TRBV5-1 and TRBJ1-2 for the parts outside the CDR3, the full variable domain is KAGVTQTPRYLIKTRGQQVTLSCSPISGHRSVSWYQQTPGQGLQFLFEYFSETQRNKGNFPGRFSGRQFSNSRSEMNVSTLELGDSALYLCASSLEGNNYGYTFGSGTRLTVV.

The chain couples TRBV5-1 to TRBJ2-6; no definite D call. V was clipped by 2 bases and J by 0 bases, with 9 bases between them. CDR3 length: 16 amino acids. Germline loops: CDR1 SGHRS, CDR2 YFSETQ. The CDR3: CASSFGGTSGANVLTF. The CDR3, as DNA: TGCGCCAGCAGCTTCGGCGGTACCTCTGGGGCCAACGTCCTGACTTTC.

The table lists this clone with many counts. The rearrangement uses TRBV2 and TRBJ1-1; unclear D gene. Germline CDR1 reads SNHLY; CDR2 reads FYNNEI. V was cut by 5 bases and J by 1 base, with 11 bases left in between. CDR3 length: 14 residues. This CDR3 is CASSPGSRNTEAFF. DNA for the CDR3: TGTGCCAGCAGTCCCGGGAGCAGGAACACTGAAGCTTTCTTT.

V usage is TRBV10-3 and J usage is TRBJ1-4; TRBD1 matches at 8 bases. The CDR3 has 15 amino acids. J gave up 7 bases and V 6 bases, and 10 bases lay outside the gene matches. Per the germline V gene, CDR1 is ENHRY and CDR2 is SYGVKD. The CDR3 nucleotides read TGTGCCATCAGACAGACAGGGGTTGAAGGTGAAAAACTGTTTTTT. Translated: CAIRQTGVEGEKLFF.

The chain joins TRBV5-4 to TRBJ1-3; the D gene is possibly TRBD1 (5 bases). V gave up 4 bases and J gave up 0 bases, with 11 bases separating them. Germline assignment: CDR1 SGHNT and CDR2 YYREEE (reference sequence). The CDR3 has 15 residues. CDR3 residues: CASSPGEPSGNTIYF. The CDR3 bases are TGTGCCAGCAGCCCGGGGGAACCCTCTGGAAACACCATATATTTT.

This chain connects TRBV2 to TRBJ2-7; 8 nucleotides line up with TRBD1. The CDR3 contains 13 residues. V lost 8 bases, J lost 7 bases, and 10 bases stayed unmatched. The germline V gene encodes CDR1 SNHLY and CDR2 FYNNEI. The CDR3 spells CASYPDRAGEQYF. CDR3 bases: TGTGCCAGCTACCCGGACAGGGCAGGGGAGCAGTACTTC.

This clone was detected only a few times. The V and J genes are TRBV7-3 and TRBJ2-1; 7 nucleotides agree with TRBD2. The CDR3 length is 15 residues. Losses at the gene ends were 4 bases for V and 4 bases for J; bases not matched to a gene: 7. Germline lookup yields CDR1 SGHTA and CDR2 FQGTGA. CDR3 DNA: TGTGCCAGCAGCTCCTCTAGCGGTATTTACAATGAGCAGTTCTTC. Translation gives CASSSSSGIYNEQFF.

CDR3: CASSPRLGSYGYTF. In nucleotides, the CDR3 is TGTGCCAGCAGCCCCCGCTTGGGCAGCTATGGCTACACCTTC. The V and J genes are TRBV9 and TRBJ1-2; D uncertain. The germline CDR1 and CDR2 sequences are SGDLS and YYNGEE. This CDR3 comprises 14 residues. V shed 4 bases and J shed 4 bases, with 14 bases lying between them.

This sequence joins TRBV20-1 and TRBJ2-1; D not resolved. This CDR3 is 10 amino acids long. Germline V lookup: CDR1 DFQATT, CDR2 SNEGSKA (reference sequence). Trimming stripped 5 bases from V and 10 bases from J, with 9 bases between. The CDR3 bases are TGCAGTGCTCCGTCGAGGGAGCAGTTCTTC. Its protein is CSAPSREQFF.

The chain uses TRBV7-3 and TRBJ2-5; D possibly corresponds to TRBD2 (5 bases). The germline V gene encodes CDR1 SGHTA and CDR2 FQGTGA. The CDR3 extends over 14 amino acids. Trimming stripped 5 bases from V and 4 bases from J, with 14 bases between. The CDR3 bases are TGTGCCAGCAGCCCCAGCGGAGGAGGAGAGACCCAGTACTTC. Its protein product is CASSPSGGGETQYF. Drawing the rest from reference TRBV7-3 and TRBJ2-5, the complete variable domain is GAGVSQTPSNKVTEKGKYVELRCDPISGHTALYWYRQSLGQGPEFLIYFQGTGAADDSGLPNDRFFAVRPEGSVSTLKIQRTERGDSAVYLCASSPSGGGETQYFGPGTRLLVL.

The chain joins TRBV5-3 to TRBJ2-1; D perhaps matches TRBD1 (5 bases). TRBV5-3 is marked as an open reading frame, function uncertain. The CDR3 runs 14 residues. Trimming shortened V by 4 bases and J by 8 bases, and 16 bases separated the two germline ends. Here the CDR3 DNA reads TGTGCCAGAAGCCAGACAGTCCCTGGGCATGAGCAGTTCTTC. It codes for CARSQTVPGHEQFF.

CDR3 nucleotides: TGTGCCAGCAGCTTAGGGACAGAAGAAGCTTTCTTT. This translates into CASSLGTEEAFF. The genes are TRBV7-8 and TRBJ1-1, with D perhaps matching TRBD1 (6 bases). Germline CDR1 SGHVS, CDR2 FQNEAQ. The V end lost 1 base, the J end lost 8 bases, and 8 bases lay between the germline ends. The length of the CDR3 is 12 residues. Full variable domain (rest looked up from reference TRBV7-8 and TRBJ1-1): GAGVSQSPRYKVAKRGQDVALRCDPISGHVSLFWYQQALGQGPEFLTYFQNEAQLDKSGLPSDRFFAERPEGSVSTLKIQRTQQEDSAVYLCASSLGTEEAFFGQGTRLTVV.

The chain carries TRBV25-1 and TRBJ1-4, with 10 bases that match TRBD1. Trimming at V came to 3 bases and at J to 7 bases, leaving 2 bases not matched to a gene. In germline, CDR1 is MGHDK, CDR2 SYGVNS. CDR3 size: 14 residues. The CDR3 nucleotides read TGTGCCAGCAGTGAGGACAGGGGGGCTGAAAAACTGTTTTTT. It translates to CASSEDRGAEKLFF.

V gene TRBV28 combines with J gene TRBJ2-5, with TRBD1 identical over 7 bases. This CDR3 comprises 16 residues. Germline CDR1 and CDR2: MDHEN and SYDVKM. V was clipped by 6 bases and J by 1 base; unmatched bases: 11. CDR3 loop: CASSYRDRAFQETQYF. CDR3 bases: TGTGCCAGCAGCTACCGGGACAGAGCTTTCCAAGAGACCCAGTACTTC.

The gene calls are TRBV5-4 and TRBJ2-1; TRBD1 matches at 9 bases. V lost 6 bases and J lost 6; bases outside the gene matches: 10. The length of the CDR3 is 15 residues. Germline V gives CDR1 SGHNT, CDR2 YYREEE (reference sequence). The CDR3 sequence: CASTAGTGRFNEQFF. CDR3 DNA sequence: TGTGCCAGCACTGCCGGGACAGGGAGATTCAATGAGCAGTTCTTC.

CDR3 DNA: TGTGCCAGCAGTTTGCCCGTTCCAGGGGGATTCAATTCACCCCTCCACTTT. It yields the protein CASSLPVPGGFNSPLHF. The chain joins TRBV28 to TRBJ1-6; 7 bases fit TRBD1. V gave up 3 bases and J gave up 7 bases; unmatched junction bases: 12. CDR3 length: 17 amino acids. Germline V gives CDR1 MDHEN, CDR2 SYDVKM.

The DNA of the CDR3 is TGCAGCGCGGGGGGAGGGGACGGCTACACTGAAGCTTTCTTT. Its protein product is CSAGGGDGYTEAFF. V is TRBV29-1 and J is TRBJ1-1; D is possibly TRBD1 (5 bases). Germline V gene sequence: CDR1 SQVTM, CDR2 ANQGSEA. There are 14 residues in the CDR3. Between the trimmed V and J ends, which lost 7 bases and 3 bases, there was a span of 18 bases.

CDR3 amino acids: CASSLQGANSPLHF. CDR3 bases: TGCGCCAGCAGCCTACAGGGGGCGAATTCACCCCTCCACTTT. The genes are TRBV5-1 and TRBJ1-6, with 9 positions matching TRBD1. The CDR3 has 14 amino acids. J gave up 7 bases and V 4 bases, and 3 bases lay outside the gene matches. Germline CDR1 is SGHRS and CDR2 is YFSETQ.

The V and J genes are TRBV5-1 and TRBJ1-2; TRBD1 aligns across 8 bases. From germline, CDR1 is SGHRS and CDR2 YFSETQ. The CDR3 extends over 15 amino acids. V dropped 0 bases and J dropped 8; count of bases not matched to a gene: 9. The CDR3 loop is CASSLAQDRESGYTF. As DNA, the CDR3 is TGCGCCAGCAGCTTGGCTCAGGACAGGGAATCAGGCTACACCTTC.

V and J are TRBV6-2 or TRBV6-3 and TRBJ2-2; no definite D call. The ends were cut back, 5 bases at V and 6 bases at J, with 16 bases in the middle. The CDR3 is 15 amino acids. CDR1 is MNHEY and CDR2 is SVGEGT in the germline V gene. The CDR3 sequence is CASSTLTFFAGELFF. Here the CDR3 DNA reads TGTGCCAGCAGTACCCTGACATTTTTCGCCGGGGAGCTGTTTTTT.

The chain employs TRBV19 and TRBJ1-6, with D unclear. The CDR3 totals 16 residues. The germline gives CDR1 LNHDA, CDR2 SQIVND (reference sequence). The V end lost 5 bases, the J end lost 7 bases, and 18 bases lay between the germline ends. In nucleotides, the CDR3 is TGTGCCAGTAGTCTCGATTGGCGCGGGGTGAATTCACCCCTCCACTTT. This gives the protein CASSLDWRGVNSPLHF.

This clone is a singleton in its sample. The rearrangement uses TRBV4-2 and TRBJ2-3, with 9 bases identical to TRBD2. The V gene's germline CDR1 is LGHNA and CDR2 YNFKEQ. There are 15 residues in the CDR3. The junction had 8 bases not matched to a gene; V was cut back by 8 bases and J by 2 bases. The CDR3 region is CASDSGRTNTDTQYF. CDR3 nucleotide sequence: TGTGCCAGCGACAGCGGGAGGACTAACACAGATACGCAGTATTTT.

CDR3 bases: TGTGCCAGCAGTGAGGACAGTTACAATGAGCAGTTCTTC. Translating gives CASSEDSYNEQFF. The chain carries TRBV2 and TRBJ2-1, with D possibly being TRBD1 (6 bases). This CDR3 contains 13 residues. The germline gives CDR1 SNHLY, CDR2 FYNNEI. Deletions cut 3 bases from V and 4 bases from J, with 7 bases between.

The V gene is TRBV28, the J gene TRBJ1-1; 10 positions match TRBD1. There are 15 residues in the CDR3. Unmatched junction bases numbered 6, after V lost 5 bases and J lost 3 bases. The germline gives CDR1 MDHEN, CDR2 SYDVKM. Here the CDR3 DNA reads TGTGCCAGCAGTGTCGGACAGGGGGGGCACACTGAAGCTTTCTTT. Translation: CASSVGQGGHTEAFF.

The gene calls are TRBV28 and TRBJ2-7, with D maybe TRBD1 (6 bases). Trimming left V 6 bases short and J 4 bases short, with 10 bases between. Germline V gene data show CDR1 as MDHEN and CDR2 as SYDVKM. The CDR3 contains 12 residues. CDR3 coding DNA: TGTGCCAGCAGACCTGACAGGTACGAGCAGTACTTC. This gives the protein CASRPDRYEQYF.

This chain connects TRBV12-3 or TRBV12-4 to TRBJ1-1, with 8 bases matching TRBD1. V shed 6 bases, J shed 6 bases, and the junction held 3 bases outside the gene matches. This CDR3 contains 12 residues. CDR3 sequence: CASSVDRAEAFF. The DNA for the CDR3 is TGTGCCAGCAGCGTGGACAGGGCTGAAGCTTTCTTT.

The chain links TRBV27 to TRBJ1-5; 9 nucleotides line up with TRBD1. CDR1 and CDR2 (germline): MNHEY, SMNVEV (reference sequence). The CDR3 totals 16 residues. The V and J ends lost 4 bases and 6 bases, in that order; junction bases with no gene match: 10. CDR3 loop: CASSSNRDRVGQPQHF. In DNA form, the CDR3 reads TGTGCCAGCAGTTCAAACCGGGACAGGGTAGGTCAGCCCCAGCATTTT.

This chain links TRBV28 with TRBJ1-5; 10 bases fit TRBD1. CDR3 length equals 15 residues. J lost 1 base, V lost 6 bases, and 3 bases had no gene match. CDR1 MDHEN and CDR2 SYDVKM come from the germline V gene. The CDR3 DNA follows: TGTGCCAGCAGGGGACAGGGGCGGAGCAATCAGCCCCAGCATTTT. Its translation is CASRGQGRSNQPQHF.

The V call is TRBV28, the J call TRBJ1-2, with D uncertain. CDR1 is MDHEN and CDR2 is SYDVKM in the germline V gene. V was cut by 2 bases and J by 7 bases, with 11 bases left in between. The CDR3 runs 13 residues. In nucleotides, the CDR3 is TGTGCCAGCAGTTTAAGCCCCCGGGGTGGCTACACCTTC. Residues: CASSLSPRGGYTF.

This clone came up many times. Here the CDR3 reads CASSQDGGGVNEQYF. CDR3 sequence (DNA): TGTGCCAGCAGCCAAGATGGCGGGGGGGTCAACGAGCAGTACTTC. The rearrangement joins TRBV4-2 to TRBJ2-7; the match to TRBD2 covers 9 bases. Germline CDR1 reads LGHNA; CDR2 reads YNFKEQ. V dropped 0 bases and J dropped 5; count of bases not matched to a gene: 5. This CDR3 has 15 amino acids.

The CDR3 protein is CASSLGTGGPSSYEQFF. CDR3 in DNA: TGTGCCAGCAGCTTGGGGACCGGGGGACCATCATCATATGAGCAGTTCTTC. The V gene is TRBV11-2, the J gene TRBJ2-1, with D possibly being TRBD2 (6 bases). This CDR3 is 17 amino acids long. The germline gives CDR1 SGHAT, CDR2 FQNNGV. Trimming took off 3 bases at V and 8 bases at J, with 23 bases between the two ends.